This T cell receptor beta chain was captured by sequencing in a study of Graves' ophthalmopathy and Graves' hyperthyroidism. Study summary: No ophthalmopathy within 18 months of follow-up signified stable hyperthyroidism.

Overall study results and limits: Most clonotypes expanded in thyroid above 0.001 frequency were present in blood too. This model predicted ophthalmopathy progression (sensitivity 70.59%, specificity about 72%).

The CDR3 spans 14 residues. Between the trimmed V and J ends, which lost 8 bases and 2 bases, there was a span of 16 bases. Per the germline V gene, CDR1 is ENHRY and CDR2 is SYGVKD. Other autoimmune diseases, uncontrolled infections, pregnancy or lactation led to the exclusion of patients. This clonotype was seen at least ten times. What it binds is not known. As the template, RNA transcripts were used to amplify TCR beta CDR3 regions. HTBI primers primed a first-round RT-PCR, and a second-round multiplex PCR followed. TCRdb processed the multiplex PCR reads anew with MiXCR; each CDR3 protein has one entry. The data show about 550,000 distinct CDR3 sequences, less than 45% seen once.

V and J are TRBV10-3 and TRBJ2-7, with D tentatively TRBD2 (6 bases). The clonotype comes from an adult man with Graves' hyperthyroidism. Sequenced material: peripheral blood or thyroid tissue (not recorded which). The CDR3 is CAIGSEGSPYEQYF. The CDR3 DNA sequence: TGTGCCATCGGGTCGGAGGGGAGTCCCTACGAGCAGTACTTC.